The 13 T cell receptor beta chains presented below share a single source sample, sequenced in a study of T cell repertoires in cytomegalovirus infection. TCRdb called the reads again in MiXCR, with one record for every CDR3 protein. The sample lists 50,000 to 65,000 distinct CDR3 sequences, 20% occurring once. Their specific antigens are unknown. Material: CD8+ T cells from cultured PBMCs, obtained from culture after CMV antigen stimulation. All receptors derive from a human donor in good health (CMV status not recorded). Some clones in this sample may be carry-over from other donors' samples.

This clonotype was counted between two and nine times. V gene TRBV29-1 combines with J gene TRBJ2-7; D might be TRBD1 or TRBD2, each matching 5 bases. Trimming took off 7 bases at V and 3 bases at J, with 19 bases between the two ends. CDR1 is SQVTM and CDR2 is ANQGSEA in the germline V gene. The CDR3 has 14 amino acids. CDR3 amino acids: CSARGLKPNYEQYF. CDR3 in DNA: TGCAGCGCCCGGGGCCTCAAACCAAACTACGAGCAGTACTTC.

This clonotype was counted between two and nine times. This chain uses TRBV15 with TRBJ2-2; 9 bases agree with TRBD1. Germline CDR1 is LNHNV and CDR2 is YYDKDF (reference sequence). With 2 bases clipped from V and 3 bases from J, the junction kept 4 bases outside the gene matches. This CDR3 contains 16 residues. In DNA form, the CDR3 reads TGTGCCACCAGCAGACTCAGGACAGGGGACACCGGGGAGCTGTTTTTT. Encoded protein: CATSRLRTGDTGELFF.

The chain carries TRBV15 and TRBJ1-1, with D possibly being TRBD1 (5 bases). The V gene lost 4 bases and the J gene lost 2 bases, with 17 bases spanning the gap. The CDR3 consists of 16 residues. Per germline, CDR1 LNHNV and CDR2 YYDKDF (reference sequence). The CDR3 is CATSKTGGDPNTEAFF. For the CDR3, the DNA is TGTGCCACCAGCAAAACAGGAGGGGATCCAAACACTGAAGCTTTCTTT.

This clonotype turned up a few times. This sequence joins TRBV7-2 and TRBJ2-1, with a tentative D call TRBD1 (5 bases). The germline V gene has CDR1 SGHTA and CDR2 FQGNSA. Between the trimmed V and J ends, which lost 4 bases and 5 bases, there was a span of 15 bases. The CDR3 is 15 amino acids. The CDR3 bases are TGTGCCAGCAGCTCCTGGGGCAGGCCTCACAATGAGCAGTTCTTC. Encoded protein: CASSSWGRPHNEQFF.

Only one count was recorded for this clonotype. The rearrangement uses TRBV20-1 and TRBJ2-7; TRBD2 agrees at 9 bases. Germline loops: CDR1 DFQATT, CDR2 SNEGSKA (reference sequence). The ends lost 6 bases at V and 2 bases at J; junction bases unmatched: 8. The CDR3 length is 14 residues. CDR3 in DNA: TGCAGTGCCTCAAGGAGACTAGCGGCCTACGAGCAGTACTTC. Translation gives CSASRRLAAYEQYF.

The gene calls are TRBV2 and TRBJ2-1; tentatively, D is TRBD2 (5 bases). Germline-derived CDR1 and CDR2 are SNHLY and FYNNEI. The V end lost 2 bases, the J end lost 5 bases, and 13 bases lay between the germline ends. The length of the CDR3 is 15 residues. The CDR3 sequence: CASSEWLPEDNEQFF. CDR3 nucleotides: TGTGCCAGCAGTGAATGGCTCCCGGAGGACAATGAGCAGTTCTTC.

The chain joins TRBV6-2 or TRBV6-3 to TRBJ2-1; D unclear. Trimming removed 0 bases at V and 2 bases at J, with 11 bases between. The germline V gene has CDR1 MNHEY and CDR2 SVGEGT. The CDR3 is 16 amino acids. The CDR3 here is CASSYSVRRAYNEQFF. CDR3 nucleotide sequence: TGTGCCAGCAGTTACTCGGTCCGGCGAGCCTACAATGAGCAGTTCTTC.

The chain carries TRBV9 and TRBJ2-3; D unclear. The CDR3 is made up of 10 amino acids. Trimming shortened V by 3 bases and J by 6 bases, and 2 bases separated the two germline ends. CDR1 is SGDLS and CDR2 is YYNGEE in the germline V gene. DNA for the CDR3: TGTGCCAGCAGCGGGGATACGCAGTATTTT. The encoded protein is CASSGDTQYF.

This clonotype was seen a few times. The rearrangement joins TRBV20-1 to TRBJ2-3; 10 bases align to TRBD2. The CDR3 has 14 amino acids. Germline V CDR1 and CDR2: DFQATT, SNEGSKA (reference sequence). V lost 7 bases to trimming and J lost 6 bases; unmatched junction nucleotides: 10. The CDR3 bases are TGCAGTGTTTTGCAAACTAGCGGGAAGGATACGCAGTATTTT. Protein product: CSVLQTSGKDTQYF.

The J gene is TRBJ2-7, the V gene TRBV6-5; D not resolved. With 0 bases removed from V and 6 bases from J, the gap between germline ends came to 12 bases. The CDR3 contains 14 residues. Germline V gene sequence: CDR1 MNHEY, CDR2 SVGAGI. CDR3 nucleotides: TGTGCCAGCAGTTACTCCTACCGGGTCCCCGAGCAGTACTTC. It codes for CASSYSYRVPEQYF.

The V call is TRBV7-9, the J call TRBJ2-7; 9 bases are shared with TRBD1. This CDR3 has 14 residues. In germline, CDR1 is SEHNR, CDR2 FQNEAQ (reference sequence). J was trimmed by 2 bases and V by 4 bases; bases with no gene match: 3. In DNA, the CDR3 is TGTGCCAGCAGCTCGACAGGGGGAACCTACGAGCAGTACTTC. Residues: CASSSTGGTYEQYF.

V gene TRBV18 combines with J gene TRBJ2-7; D possibly corresponds to TRBD2 (6 bases). V dropped 0 bases and J dropped 9 bases, with 21 bases sitting between them. The CDR3 loop spans 16 amino acids. The germline gives CDR1 KGHSH, CDR2 LQKENI. CDR3 DNA: TGTGCCAGCTCACCACCGGGACTCCCCTCCTTCTCAGGGCAGTACTTC. It translates to CASSPPGLPSFSGQYF.

In its sample, this clonotype was seen a few times. The J gene is TRBJ2-5, the V gene TRBV14; D possibly corresponds to TRBD2 (6 bases). Trimming stripped 0 bases from V and 4 bases from J, with 12 bases between. CDR3 size: 15 residues. Germline V gene data show CDR1 as SGHDN and CDR2 as FVKESK. The CDR3 protein is CASSQEMLARETQYF. The CDR3 bases are TGTGCCAGCAGCCAAGAAATGCTAGCGAGAGAGACCCAGTACTTC.